This T cell receptor (beta chain) was observed in a study of CXCR3-negative and CXCR3-positive naive CD8 T cells. UMI-labeled TRB cDNA libraries were prepared by 5' RACE. TCRdb reanalyzed the 5' RACE reads and collapses them to one entry per CDR3 protein, without DNA. The sample has fewer than 55,000 distinct CDR3 sequences. Germline CDR1 reads MGHRA; CDR2 reads YSYEKL. This CDR3 spans 16 amino acids. This chain connects TRBV4-1 to TRBJ2-1; no DNA is available, so the TRBD2 call from TCRdb remains unchecked. The clonotype originates from a human donor in good health. Some clones in this sample may be carry-over from other donors' samples. Sequencing used naive CXCR3- CD8+ T cells from blood. The subset is: CD45RO-CCR7+CD27+CD95- naive CD8+ T cells lacking CXCR3 (TNR3-). The CDR3 sequence: CASSQENPQSYNEQFF.